The count of the clone carrying this TCR beta chain is one. The antigen is undetermined. This CDR3 spans 12 amino acids. Germline V CDR1 and CDR2: SQVTM, ANQGSEA. The V and J ends lost 7 bases and 4 bases respectively, with 13 bases between them. The study sequenced cultured CD4+ T cell DNA using the Oncomine TCR Beta short-read assay. TCRdb called the PCR reads again in MiXCR, with one record for every CDR3 protein. This table holds roughly 20,000 distinct CDR3 sequences, less than 40% found once. The data originate from a study of vaccination and CD4 T cells after COVID-19. Documented time point: late sampling 161 to 241 days after vaccination in a few convalescent patients. Treatment indicated: roughly ten-day PBMC culture with coronavirus spike peptide pools or control peptides (ViraFEST assay).

This clonotype was sampled from a human donor who had recovered from COVID-19. Material: CD4+ T cells from blood, cultured in vitro, obtained about 7 months after SARS-CoV-2 vaccination. The V call is TRBV29-1, the J call TRBJ1-2, with D perhaps TRBD1 (5 bases). This CDR3 reads CSALGGVYGYTF. CDR3 in DNA: TGCAGCGCCTTGGGGGGGGTCTATGGCTACACCTTC. Combining the CDR3 with reference TRBV29-1 and TRBJ1-2 gives the whole variable domain SAVISQKPSRDICQRGTSLTIQCQVDSQVTMMFWYRQQPGQSLTLIATANQGSEATYESGFVIDKFPISRPNLTFSTLTVSNMSPEDSSIYLCSALGGVYGYTFGSGTRLTVV.